This T cell receptor (beta chain) was identified during a study of control samples from healthy donors and cancer patients. The CDR3 contains 13 residues. Trimming shortened V by 0 bases and J by 8 bases, and 11 bases separated the two germline ends. CDR1 and CDR2 (germline): SGHDT, YYEEEE. Profiling relied on immunoSEQ multiplex PCR, and the TCRdb table lists in-frame clones only, not all of them. The sample comprises some 48,000 clones, nearly 95% of which are singletons, and 20% to 30% rests with the top ten. Sequencing input: PBMCs. This receptor was obtained from a woman aged 45-59 years with head and neck cancer. J is TRBJ1-2 and V is TRBV5-6; D may be TRBD1 (5 bases). CDR3 region: CASSLEGRAGYTF. The CDR3 coding sequence is TGTGCCAGCAGCTTGGAGGGACGGGCCGGCTACACCTTC.